This TCR beta chain is from a study of blood T cells in healthy people across ages. Study-level findings and limits: The recorded TCR beta diversity per million T cells decreased in a roughly linear manner with age.

Trimming stripped 6 bases from V and 7 bases from J, with 22 bases between. The length of the CDR3 is 16 residues. CDR1 is MNHEY, CDR2 SMNVEV, per germline (reference sequence). About this clonotype: Its antigen is undetermined.

Caucasian individuals from Russia who were healthy and aged roughly 6 to 100 acted as donors. A J-beta primer mix and a sample-barcoded 5' primer were used in a second PCR of about 7 to 12 cycles. TCRdb reprocessed the 5' RACE reads with MiXCR, giving one entry per CDR3 protein. The data hold roughly 730,000 distinct CDR3 sequences, with just over 55% observed a single time. Sequenced sample: blood. The chain employs TRBV27 and TRBJ2-1; D might be TRBD2 (5 bases). The sequence was collected from a man aged 40-50 years in good health. CDR3 nucleotides: TGTGCCAGCAGCCCTAGGGTTTTTGGCGGGCGGAATGAGCAGTTCTTC. It yields the protein CASSPRVFGGRNEQFF.